The 10 T cell receptor beta chains listed next were all sequenced from one sample in a study of T cell changes during pregnancy in multiple sclerosis. Using immunoSEQ multiplex PCR, the repertoire was profiled, and TCRdb retains in-frame clones only, with some absent. The sample yields roughly 83,000 clones, approximately 91% seen once. The specimen comprised PBMCs, sampled in the first trimester of pregnancy. The receptors were gathered from a female donor in good health, serving as a control in a pregnancy study. Some clones in this sample may be carry-over from other donors' samples.

This chain connects TRBV5-1 to TRBJ2-7, with 12 nucleotides matching TRBD1. Germline values: CDR1 SGHRS, CDR2 YFSETQ. This CDR3 spans 15 amino acids. V dropped 3 bases and J dropped 6; count of bases not matched to a gene: 7. This CDR3 reads CASSYSGTGGFEQYF. CDR3 bases: TGCGCCAGCAGCTATTCCGGGACAGGGGGCTTCGAGCAGTACTTC.

The V gene is TRBV28, the J gene TRBJ1-2; D is possibly TRBD1 (6 bases). Germline assignment: CDR1 MDHEN and CDR2 SYDVKM. This CDR3 spans 11 amino acids. Trimming took off 5 bases at V and 8 bases at J, with 9 bases between the two ends. CDR3 sequence: CASSQGQGYTF. The CDR3 DNA reads as TGTGCCAGCAGTCAGGGGCAGGGCTACACCTTC.

This clone was detected only a few times. The chain carries TRBV27 and TRBJ2-5; a possible D gene is TRBD1 (5 bases). V gave up 5 bases and J gave up 0 bases, with 13 bases separating them. The germline CDR1 and CDR2 sequences are MNHEY and SMNVEV (reference sequence). The CDR3 spans 15 residues. For the CDR3, the DNA is TGTGCCAGCAGTCCAGGGCAATCGTACCAAGAGACCCAGTACTTC. Residues: CASSPGQSYQETQYF.

This clone was seen a few times. The chain recombines TRBV7-7 with TRBJ2-7; 10 nucleotides align to TRBD1. The V segment lost 5 bases and the J segment 4 bases; nucleotides outside the gene matches: 5. The CDR3 has 14 residues. Germline V CDR1 and CDR2: SSHAT, FNYEAQ (reference sequence). The CDR3 loop reads CASSPGTGEYEQYF. The CDR3 coding sequence is TGTGCCAGCAGCCCAGGGACAGGGGAGTACGAGCAGTACTTC.

The V gene is TRBV25-1, the J gene TRBJ2-7; no clear D. The germline gives CDR1 MGHDK, CDR2 SYGVNS. Trimming left V 4 bases short and J 4 bases short, with 8 bases between. CDR3 length: 12 amino acids. The CDR3 nucleotides are TGTGCCAGCAGTGTCACTGGTTACGAGCAGTACTTC. Encoded protein: CASSVTGYEQYF.

The chain couples TRBV7-2 to TRBJ2-3, with TRBD2 identical over 11 bases. The CDR3 totals 15 residues. V was clipped by 4 bases and J by 6 bases; unmatched bases: 6. The germline gives CDR1 SGHTA, CDR2 FQGNSA. CDR3 protein: CASSSLAGGGDTQYF. Written as DNA, the CDR3 is TGTGCCAGCAGCTCCCTAGCGGGAGGCGGGGATACGCAGTATTTT. The whole variable domain, filled in from reference TRBV7-2 and TRBJ2-3, reads GAGVSQSPSNKVTEKGKDVELRCDPISGHTALYWYRQSLGQGLEFLIYFQGNSAPDKSGLPSDRFSAERTGGSVSTLTIQRTQQEDSAVYLCASSSLAGGGDTQYFGPGTRLTVL.

The chain links TRBV28 to TRBJ1-2; D might be TRBD1 (6 bases). The CDR3 sequence is 13 residues long. Per germline, CDR1 MDHEN and CDR2 SYDVKM. V lost 6 bases, J lost 0 bases, and 8 bases lay in between. The DNA for the CDR3 is TGTGCCAGCAGGTACAGGGCTAACTATGGCTACACCTTC. Its protein is CASRYRANYGYTF.

V and J are TRBV29-1 and TRBJ1-2; the match to TRBD1 covers 8 bases. J gave up 6 bases and V 1 base, and 7 bases lay outside the gene matches. CDR1 and CDR2 from the germline V gene are SQVTM and ANQGSEA. The CDR3 is made up of 14 amino acids. This CDR3 is CSVEGAGGFDGYTF. CDR3 DNA sequence: TGCAGCGTTGAAGGGGCAGGGGGCTTTGATGGCTACACCTTC. Complete variable domain (other parts from reference TRBV29-1 and TRBJ1-2): SAVISQKPSRDICQRGTSLTIQCQVDSQVTMMFWYRQQPGQSLTLIATANQGSEATYESGFVIDKFPISRPNLTFSTLTVSNMSPEDSSIYLCSVEGAGGFDGYTFGSGTRLTVV.

To note about this clone: This same CDR3 is encoded by further DNA sequences in the sample. The genes are TRBV28 and TRBJ1-1; 9 bases align to TRBD1. With 6 bases clipped from V and 5 bases from J, the junction kept 1 base outside the gene matches. The CDR3 covers 12 residues. Germline V gives CDR1 MDHEN, CDR2 SYDVKM. The CDR3 DNA reads TGTGCCAGCAGGACAGGGGGTACTGAAGCTTTCTTT. Translating gives CASRTGGTEAFF.

This chain connects TRBV5-1 to TRBJ2-7; D call uncertain. The V and J ends lost 2 bases and 4 bases respectively, with 13 bases between them. CDR3 size: 14 residues. From germline, CDR1 is SGHRS and CDR2 YFSETQ. The CDR3 coding sequence is TGCGCCAGCAGCTTACATCCGCCCAGTTACGAGCAGTACTTC. Translated: CASSLHPPSYEQYF. The variable domain in full, with the rest retrieved from reference TRBV5-1 and TRBJ2-7, is KAGVTQTPRYLIKTRGQQVTLSCSPISGHRSVSWYQQTPGQGLQFLFEYFSETQRNKGNFPGRFSGRQFSNSRSEMNVSTLELGDSALYLCASSLHPPSYEQYFGPGTRLTVT.